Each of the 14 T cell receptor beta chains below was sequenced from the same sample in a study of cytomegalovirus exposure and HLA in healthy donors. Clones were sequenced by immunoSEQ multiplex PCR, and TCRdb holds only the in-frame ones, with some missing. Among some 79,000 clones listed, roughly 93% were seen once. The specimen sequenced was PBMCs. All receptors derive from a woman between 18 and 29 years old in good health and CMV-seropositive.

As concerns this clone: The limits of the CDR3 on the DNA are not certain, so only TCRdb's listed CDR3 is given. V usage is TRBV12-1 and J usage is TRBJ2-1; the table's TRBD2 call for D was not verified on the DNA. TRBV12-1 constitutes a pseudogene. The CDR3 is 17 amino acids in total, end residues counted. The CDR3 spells CASSFGYGSQSYNEQFF.

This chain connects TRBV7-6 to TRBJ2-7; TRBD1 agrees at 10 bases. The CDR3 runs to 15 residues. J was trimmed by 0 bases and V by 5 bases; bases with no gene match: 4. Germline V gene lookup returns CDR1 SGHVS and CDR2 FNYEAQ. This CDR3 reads CASSPTGGDSYEQYF. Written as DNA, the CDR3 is TGTGCCAGCAGCCCGACAGGGGGCGACTCCTACGAGCAGTACTTC.

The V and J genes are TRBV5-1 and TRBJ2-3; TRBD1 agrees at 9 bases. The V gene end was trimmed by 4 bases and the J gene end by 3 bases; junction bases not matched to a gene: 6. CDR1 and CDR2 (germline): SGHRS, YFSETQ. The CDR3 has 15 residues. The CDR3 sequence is CASSPTGGWTDTQYF. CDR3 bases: TGCGCCAGCAGCCCGACAGGGGGGTGGACAGATACGCAGTATTTT. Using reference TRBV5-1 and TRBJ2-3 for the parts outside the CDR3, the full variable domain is KAGVTQTPRYLIKTRGQQVTLSCSPISGHRSVSWYQQTPGQGLQFLFEYFSETQRNKGNFPGRFSGRQFSNSRSEMNVSTLELGDSALYLCASSPTGGWTDTQYFGPGTRLTVL.

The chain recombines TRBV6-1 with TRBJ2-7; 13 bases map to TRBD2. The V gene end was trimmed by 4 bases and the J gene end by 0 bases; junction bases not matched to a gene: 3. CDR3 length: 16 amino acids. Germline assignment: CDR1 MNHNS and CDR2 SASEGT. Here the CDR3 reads CASSGTSGGLSYEQYF. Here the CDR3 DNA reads TGTGCCAGCAGTGGGACTAGCGGGGGCCTCTCCTACGAGCAGTACTTC.

For the CDR3, the DNA is TGTGCCTGGAGTGTAGGAGATAACTATGGCTACACCTTC. This encodes CAWSVGDNYGYTF. The chain couples TRBV30 to TRBJ1-2; D call uncertain. CDR3 length: 13 residues. Looked up from germline, CDR1 is GTSNPN and CDR2 is SVGIG (reference sequence). The ends were cut back, 0 bases at V and 1 base at J, with 6 bases in the middle.

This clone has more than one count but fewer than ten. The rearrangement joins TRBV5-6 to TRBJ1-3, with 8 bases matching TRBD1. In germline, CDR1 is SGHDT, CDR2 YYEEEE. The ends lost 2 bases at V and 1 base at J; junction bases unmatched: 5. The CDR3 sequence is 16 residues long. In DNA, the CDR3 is TGTGCCAGCAGCTTTTGGACAGGGAATTCTGGAAACACCATATATTTT. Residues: CASSFWTGNSGNTIYF.

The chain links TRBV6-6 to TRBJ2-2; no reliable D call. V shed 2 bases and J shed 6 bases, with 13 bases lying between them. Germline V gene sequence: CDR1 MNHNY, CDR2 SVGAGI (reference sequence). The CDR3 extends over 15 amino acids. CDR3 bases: TGTGCCAGCAGTTACGCCGGTGAATTATCCGGGGAGCTGTTTTTT. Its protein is CASSYAGELSGELFF.

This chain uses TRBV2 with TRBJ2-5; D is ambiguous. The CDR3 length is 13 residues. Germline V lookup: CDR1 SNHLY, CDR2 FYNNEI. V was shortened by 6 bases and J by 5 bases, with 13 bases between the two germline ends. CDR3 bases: TGTGCCAGCAGCCCCGCCTTCCGGGAGACCCAGTACTTC. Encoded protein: CASSPAFRETQYF.

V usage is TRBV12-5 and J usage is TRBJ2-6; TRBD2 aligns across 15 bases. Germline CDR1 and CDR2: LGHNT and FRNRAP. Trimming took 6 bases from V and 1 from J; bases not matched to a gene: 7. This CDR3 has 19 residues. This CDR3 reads CASGRSGTSGGSGANVLTF. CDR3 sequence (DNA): TGTGCTAGTGGCCGATCCGGGACTAGCGGGGGGTCTGGGGCCAACGTCCTGACTTTC.

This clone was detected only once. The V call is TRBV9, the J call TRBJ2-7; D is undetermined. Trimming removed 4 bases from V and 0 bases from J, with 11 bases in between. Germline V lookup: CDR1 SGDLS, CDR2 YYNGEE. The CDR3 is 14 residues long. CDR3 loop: CASSFDSVSYEQYF. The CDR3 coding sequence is TGTGCCAGCAGCTTCGACTCCGTCTCCTACGAGCAGTACTTC.

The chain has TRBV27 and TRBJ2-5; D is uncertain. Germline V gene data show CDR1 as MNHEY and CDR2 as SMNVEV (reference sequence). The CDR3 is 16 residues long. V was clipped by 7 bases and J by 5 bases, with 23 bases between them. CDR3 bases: TGTGCCAGCACCACCGAATATGGGCTTGGATGGGAGACCCAGTACTTC. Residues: CASTTEYGLGWETQYF.

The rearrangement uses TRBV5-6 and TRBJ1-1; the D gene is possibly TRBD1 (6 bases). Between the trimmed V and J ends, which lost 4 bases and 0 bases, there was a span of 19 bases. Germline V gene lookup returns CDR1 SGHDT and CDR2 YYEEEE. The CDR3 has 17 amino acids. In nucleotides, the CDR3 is TGTGCCAGCAGCAAAGGAACGTCCGGACAGATGAACACTGAAGCTTTCTTT. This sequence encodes CASSKGTSGQMNTEAFF. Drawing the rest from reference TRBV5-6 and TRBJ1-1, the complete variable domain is DAGVTQSPTHLIKTRGQQVTLRCSPKSGHDTVSWYQQALGQGPQFIFQYYEEEERQRGNFPDRFSGHQFPNYSSELNVNALLLGDSALYLCASSKGTSGQMNTEAFFGQGTRLTVV.

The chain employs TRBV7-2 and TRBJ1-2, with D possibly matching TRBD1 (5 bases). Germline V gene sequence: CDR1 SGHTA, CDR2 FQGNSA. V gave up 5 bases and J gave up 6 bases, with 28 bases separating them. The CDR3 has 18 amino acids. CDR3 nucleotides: TGTGCCAGCAGCCCCCACAGGAGGGGTAAGATCCTCACGCATGGCTACACCTTC. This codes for CASSPHRRGKILTHGYTF.

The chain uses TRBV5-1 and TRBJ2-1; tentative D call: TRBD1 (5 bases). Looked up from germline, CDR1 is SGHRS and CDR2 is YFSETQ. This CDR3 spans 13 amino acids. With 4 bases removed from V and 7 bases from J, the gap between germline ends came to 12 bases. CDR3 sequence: CASSILQENEQFF. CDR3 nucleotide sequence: TGCGCCAGCAGCATCCTACAGGAAAATGAGCAGTTCTTC.